This TCR beta chain was sequenced during a study of blood T cell repertoires in COVID-19. Looked up from germline, CDR1 is WSHSY and CDR2 is SAAADI. The CDR3 extends over 13 amino acids. Trimming stripped 6 bases from V and 7 bases from J, with 15 bases between. Sequencing was performed with immunoSEQ multiplex PCR; in TCRdb, only in-frame clones are kept and a portion is missing. This sample has about 230,000 clones, with approximately 86% found just once. Sequencing was carried out using peripheral blood. The receptor comes from a woman in her twenties or thirties with COVID-19, enrolled during active disease. The rearrangement links TRBV10-2 to TRBJ1-1; tentative D call: TRBD1 (5 bases). The CDR3 coding sequence is TGCGCCAGCAGCCTTACTTGGGGGGTTGAAGCTTTCTTT. It encodes CASSLTWGVEAFF.